The 17 T cell receptor beta chains reported below all come from one sample, sequenced in a study of identifying expanded T cells in peripheral blood. Measured with immunoSEQ multiplex PCR; TCRdb has only the in-frame clones, and not every one. The sample lists around 85,000 clones; 89% were seen once. Input material: blood. These receptors all stem from a person aged 18 to 75 in good health.

V is TRBV7-3 and J is TRBJ2-5; 7 bases align to TRBD2. Trimming cost V 3 bases and J 2 bases; bases outside gene matches: 6. Germline V gene sequence: CDR1 SGHTA, CDR2 FQGTGA. The length of the CDR3 is 15 residues. Here the CDR3 reads CASSLGAGPQETQYF. As DNA, the CDR3 is TGTGCCAGCAGCTTGGGAGCGGGACCACAAGAGACCCAGTACTTC.

V usage is TRBV18 and J usage is TRBJ1-1; TRBD1 agrees at 10 bases. CDR1 KGHSH and CDR2 LQKENI come from the germline V gene. V shed 4 bases and J 1 base; nucleotides not matched to a gene: 9. The CDR3 is made up of 17 amino acids. Written as DNA, the CDR3 is TGTGCCAGCTCACAGACAGGGGGCTTAGGACGGAACACTGAAGCTTTCTTT. Translation: CASSQTGGLGRNTEAFF.

V and J are TRBV2 and TRBJ1-4; 12 nucleotides line up with TRBD1. Germline-derived CDR1 and CDR2 are SNHLY and FYNNEI. This CDR3 contains 16 residues. Trimming removed 5 bases from V and 4 bases from J; junction bases left unmatched: 5. The CDR3 protein is CASSTGTGGFNEKLFF. CDR3 bases: TGTGCCAGCAGTACCGGGACAGGGGGCTTTAATGAAAAACTGTTTTTT. The full variable domain, with the rest looked up from reference TRBV2 and TRBJ1-4, is EPEVTQTPSHQVTQMGQEVILRCVPISNHLYFYWYRQILGQKVEFLVSFYNNEISEKSEIFDDQFSVERPDGSNFTLKIRSTKLEDSAMYFCASSTGTGGFNEKLFFGSGTQLSVL.

The chain couples TRBV7-9 to TRBJ2-7; D unresolved. The CDR3 is 15 amino acids. Trimming pared 4 bases from V and 3 bases from J, leaving 16 bases between. Germline loops: CDR1 SEHNR, CDR2 FQNEAQ (reference sequence). The CDR3 region is CASSSRLSRVYEQYF. DNA for the CDR3: TGTGCCAGCAGCTCCCGGCTTTCTAGGGTCTACGAGCAGTACTTC.

The V gene is TRBV29-1, the J gene TRBJ1-3, with D possibly TRBD1 on 5 matching bases. The germline CDR1 and CDR2 sequences are SQVTM and ANQGSEA. V lost 3 bases, J lost 1 base, and 7 bases lay in between. The CDR3 contains 13 residues. The CDR3 DNA follows: TGCAGCGTTGAGGGGGTGTCTGGAAACACCATATATTTT. Translation: CSVEGVSGNTIYF.

V usage is TRBV27 and J usage is TRBJ2-7; the D gene could be TRBD1 or TRBD2 (6 bases each). The CDR3 spans 11 residues. CDR1 is MNHEY and CDR2 is SMNVEV in the germline V gene (reference sequence). The V gene lost 8 bases and the J gene lost 2 bases, with 7 bases spanning the gap. The CDR3 reads CASGGPYEQYF. The CDR3 nucleotides are TGTGCCAGCGGGGGGCCCTACGAGCAGTACTTC.

The table lists this clone with a count of one. The genes are TRBV4-3 and TRBJ2-1; D not certain. CDR3 length: 15 residues. Per the germline V gene, CDR1 is LGHNA and CDR2 is YSLEER. V shed 0 bases and J shed 3 bases, with 9 bases lying between them. CDR3 nucleotides: TGCGCCAGCAGCCAAGATCGTGGCGACTACAATGAGCAGTTCTTC. It specifies CASSQDRGDYNEQFF.

V usage is TRBV7-2 and J usage is TRBJ2-1, with 10 positions matching TRBD2. The germline V gene has CDR1 SGHTA and CDR2 FQGNSA. The CDR3 contains 17 residues. Trimming removed 5 bases from V and 5 bases from J; junction bases left unmatched: 12. In nucleotides, the CDR3 is TGTGCCAGCAGCCCCCAAGCGGGAGGGCCGAGGGACAATGAGCAGTTCTTC. Encoded protein: CASSPQAGGPRDNEQFF.

The chain employs TRBV10-1 and TRBJ2-3, with a possible D match to TRBD2 (6 bases). V shed 5 bases and J shed 5 bases, with 8 bases lying between them. This CDR3 spans 12 amino acids. Germline CDR1 and CDR2: WNHNN and SYGVQD (reference sequence). The CDR3 reads CASSSGQDTQYF. For the CDR3, the DNA is TGCGCCAGCAGTAGCGGGCAAGATACGCAGTATTTT.

This chain joins TRBV27 and TRBJ2-5; D not certain. The J call is doubtful: the DNA matches TRBJ2-7 better. The germline V gene encodes CDR1 MNHEY and CDR2 SMNVEV (reference sequence). This CDR3 comprises 13 residues. Here the CDR3 reads CASTRTPTYEQYF. CDR3 nucleotide sequence: TGTGCCAGCACCAGGACCCCGACCTACGAGCAGTACTTC.

The chain is built from TRBV4-3 and TRBJ1-1, with 7 bases that match TRBD1. CDR1 and CDR2 from the germline V gene are LGHNA and YSLEER. This CDR3 has 14 amino acids. The trim removed 6 bases at V and 3 bases at J, leaving 7 bases unmatched. CDR3 amino acids: CASRTTGEDTEAFF. The CDR3 DNA reads as TGCGCCAGCAGGACAACAGGGGAGGACACTGAAGCTTTCTTT.

V is TRBV6-1 and J is TRBJ1-6; the D is unclear. Germline CDR1 and CDR2: MNHNS and SASEGT. This CDR3 has 14 residues. Trimming cost V 5 bases and J 10 bases, with 15 bases left between them. CDR3 region: CASSSRVDQSPLHF. The CDR3 DNA reads as TGTGCCAGCAGTTCCCGGGTCGATCAGTCACCCCTCCACTTT.

The V gene is TRBV28, the J gene TRBJ2-5, with D unclear. Trimming shortened V by 3 bases and J by 1 base, and 9 bases separated the two germline ends. The CDR3 length is 14 residues. The V gene's germline CDR1 is MDHEN and CDR2 SYDVKM. For the CDR3, the DNA is TGTGCCAGCAGTTTCGGCCACCTCCAAGAGACCCAGTACTTC. The encoded protein is CASSFGHLQETQYF.

This clone was found a few times. V and J are TRBV7-2 and TRBJ2-1; tentatively, D is TRBD1 (6 bases). V lost 4 bases to trimming and J lost 10 bases, with 11 bases between them. Germline V gives CDR1 SGHTA, CDR2 FQGNSA. This CDR3 spans 12 amino acids. In nucleotides, the CDR3 is TGTGCCAGCAGCTGGACAGAGACAGAGCAGTTCTTC. Its translation: CASSWTETEQFF.

The chain combines TRBV9 with TRBJ2-3; TRBD2 aligns across 9 bases. The CDR3 consists of 19 residues. Germline V lookup: CDR1 SGDLS, CDR2 YYNGEE. V was clipped by 4 bases and J by 0 bases; unmatched bases: 15. The CDR3 sequence is CASSPVVAGGRPSTDTQYF. CDR3 bases: TGTGCCAGCAGCCCCGTTGTGGCGGGGGGGCGCCCCAGCACAGATACGCAGTATTTT. The whole variable domain, filled in from reference TRBV9 and TRBJ2-3, reads DSGVTQTPKHLITATGQRVTLRCSPRSGDLSVYWYQQSLDQGLQFLIQYYNGEERAKGNILERFSAQQFPDLHSELNLSSLELGDSALYFCASSPVVAGGRPSTDTQYFGPGTRLTVL.

The V and J genes are TRBV7-9 and TRBJ2-7; 13 bases are a match to TRBD2. Germline trimming cut 4 bases from V and 7 bases from J; bases unmatched to any gene: 16. The germline V gene encodes CDR1 SEHNR and CDR2 FQNEAQ (reference sequence). The CDR3 loop spans 18 amino acids. The CDR3 DNA is TGTGCCAGCAGCTCGCGATCAGGACTAGCGGGGGACCTGGCAGAGCAGTACTTC. Amino acid sequence: CASSSRSGLAGDLAEQYF.

This clone is a singleton in its sample. This chain joins TRBV19 and TRBJ1-5; D call uncertain. The CDR3 runs to 14 residues. Germline-derived CDR1 and CDR2 are LNHDA and SQIVND (reference sequence). Trimming pared 3 bases from V and 5 bases from J, leaving 11 bases between. The CDR3 DNA follows: TGTGCCAGTAGTATGCGTCTAACCGATCAGCCCCAGCATTTT. It specifies CASSMRLTDQPQHF.